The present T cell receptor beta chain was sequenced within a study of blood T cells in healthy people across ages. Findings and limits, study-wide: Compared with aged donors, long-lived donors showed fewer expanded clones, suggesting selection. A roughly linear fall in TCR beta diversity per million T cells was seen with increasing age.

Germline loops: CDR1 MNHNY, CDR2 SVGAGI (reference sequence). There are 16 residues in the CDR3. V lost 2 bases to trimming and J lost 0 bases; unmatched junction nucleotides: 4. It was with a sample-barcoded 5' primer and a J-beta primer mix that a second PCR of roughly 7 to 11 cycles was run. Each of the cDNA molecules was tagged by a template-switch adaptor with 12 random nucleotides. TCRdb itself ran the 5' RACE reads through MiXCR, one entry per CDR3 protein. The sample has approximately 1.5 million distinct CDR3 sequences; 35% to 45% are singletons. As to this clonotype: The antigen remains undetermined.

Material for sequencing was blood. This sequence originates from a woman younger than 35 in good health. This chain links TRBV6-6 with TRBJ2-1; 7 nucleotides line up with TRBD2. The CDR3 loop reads CASSYGRVSSYNEQFF. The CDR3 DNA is TGTGCCAGCAGTTACGGGAGGGTGAGCTCCTACAATGAGCAGTTCTTC.